This T cell receptor beta chain was identified in a study of shared clonotypes between healthy human individuals. The CDR3 runs to 17 residues. Per the germline V gene, CDR1 is MGHRA and CDR2 is YSYEKL. The ends were cut back, 0 bases at V and 7 bases at J, with 19 bases in the middle. Splitting of each subset's genomic DNA was done evenly across several immunoSEQ plates. In the original workflow: Filtering differed since immunoSEQ provided only junctions, with no quality scores. Some clones are missing from TCRdb's copy, which holds only in-frame ones; the method was immunoSEQ multiplex PCR. V and J calls and clone size come straight from that table; D and trimming were deduced from the DNA. The sample lists about 2.1 million clones; just over 90% were seen once. Naive CD8 cells comprised CD45RO-negative, CCR7-positively selected cells, excluding terminally differentiated effector memory CD45RA+ cells. Nashville, Tennessee was home to all donors, who were Caucasian adults.

A remark on this clone: Its antigen is unknown.

Overall study results and limits: Sharing across several donors was seen in roughly 5% of naive CD4 clonotypes.

Sequencing input: naive CD8+ T cells from PBMCs. This TCR came from a man between 18 and 35 years old in good health. Some clones in this sample may be carry-over from other donors' samples. The rearrangement uses TRBV4-1 and TRBJ2-1; D is possibly TRBD1 or TRBD2 (5 bases each). CDR3 sequence reads: CASSQDLTRGTQNEQFF. Here the CDR3 DNA reads TGCGCCAGCAGCCAAGATCTCACCAGAGGGACCCAAAATGAGCAGTTCTTC.